The source of this T cell receptor (beta chain) is a study of shared clonotypes between healthy human individuals (dated by TCRdb to the early 2020s). Background on the whole study: The cohort included a few men and two women between 18 and 49 years of age. To estimate repertoire size and how much clonotype sharing occurs between individuals, the study deeply sequenced the blood TCR repertoires of five or six healthy adults. To increase sequencing depth and limit assay-specific biases, TCR repertoire library preparation and sequencing were carried out by different laboratories using diverse techniques. For each donor, CD4 naive and CD4 memory were each run on three plates, CD8 naive on two plates, and CD8 memory on one plate. Leukapheresis yielded between about 0.85 and 10 billion PBMCs per donor.

With respect to this clone: What this receptor recognizes is not known. No base qualities exist here, and no much larger clone lies one base off it.

Overall study outcomes, separate from this receptor: Approximately 5% of naive CD4, 3.5% of naive CD8, 2.3% of memory CD4, and about 0.4% of memory CD8 clonotypes were shared across several donors. Larger estimated clonotype richness was generally found for naive subsets than for memory subsets. Pairwise subsampling indicated that sequencing depth was expected to affect the degree of clonotype sharing among donors. Because the study included a small number of donors, the genetic and exposure-history diversity represented was limited. Even with the large sequencing depth, rarefaction of the sorted-subset datasets indicated that sequencing was incomplete. Sampling was restricted to blood, and TCR repertoires in tissue are likely to differ from TCR repertoires in blood. Compared with non-shared clonotypes, clonotypes shared by all four sorted-subset donors had higher generation probabilities.

Using the deep immunoSEQ assay, multiplex PCR amplified TCR CDR3 regions from genomic DNA. Genomic DNA extracted from each cell subset was distributed evenly over all wells of several immunoSEQ 96-well plates, and each plate served as one replicate. Each replicate PCR for sorted subsets received about 210 ng genomic DNA, equal to about 30,000 T cell genomes. The purified libraries were quantified using a Qubit 3.0 fluorometer, sized with a Bioanalyzer 2100, and then quantified again using the KAPA Library Quantification kit. Every immunoSEQ 96-well plate was sequenced on a dedicated single-read 150-cycle Illumina NextSeq 550 flow cell. Per the source publication's procedure: Because only junctional sequences without quality scores were contained in the immunoSEQ output, filtering matching that applied to full-length reads could not be performed. Sequences were annotated with PyIR, a Python wrapper for IgBLAST v1.9, using IMGT germline references to assign V/J genes and CDR3. Reads were filtered out if the reads had weak V/J assignments (E-value above 1e-6), no CDR3, stop codons, out-of-frame junctions, or ambiguous translated residues. V3J clonotypes were defined as sequences sharing the same inferred V gene, J gene, and CDR3 amino acid sequence. Percentage overlap between repertoires was computed as shared unique clonotypes divided by the size of the smaller repertoire. Repertoire richness was assessed with RTK rarefaction, the Chao1 estimator, and Recon v2.1 estimates of unobserved clonotypes. For all TCRbeta clonotypes obtained by the gDNA method from four donors, generation probabilities were computed with OLGA. TCRdb took this table from immuneACCESS and kept in-frame rearrangements with V and J called. Such tables lack part of the clones; where checked against another copy, unresolved V genes explain under half of the gap, and the rest is unexplained. V, J and clone size were drawn from that table, and D and trimming were deduced from the DNA. This sample gives about 510,000 clones in total; about 96% of them show up just once. Of the sample, 0.055% to 0.075% falls within the top ten clones.

Donors were healthy HIV-negative adults with no recently reported acute infections or vaccinations. Only Caucasian adults living in Nashville, Tennessee, USA were represented among the donors. CD4+ T cells were enriched through magnetic negative selection, after which naive cells were positively selected on CD45RA and the remaining negative fraction served as the memory subset. Blood was obtained by leukapheresis, after which PBMCs were separated by Ficoll-Histopaque density gradient centrifugation and cryopreserved in liquid nitrogen vapor phase. Analytical flow cytometry was used to check the purity and quantity of every magnetically sorted T cell population. From each sorted fraction, genomic DNA was isolated and quantified by UV absorbance on a Nanodrop 2000c. From its cysteine to its phenylalanine, the CDR3 spans 18 amino acids. Only the CDR3 region is kept as DNA, spanning 54 bases read in frame from base 1. Trimming removed 0 bases from V and 4 bases from J; the gene matches leave 12 bases unexplained. Sequences SGDLS (CDR1) and YYNGEE (CDR2) are obtained from the germline V gene.

The TCR was taken from a woman between 25 and 40 years old in good health. The sample was naive CD4+ T cells sorted from blood. What the cell subset or site label conveys for this sample: CD45RA+ positively selected. The rearranged segments are TRBV9 and TRBJ2-1, with 8 central nucleotides matching TRBD2. The sequenced DNA is TGTGCCAGCAGCGTAGGAGGTAGAGCGGGGGACTTATACAATGAGCAGTTCTTC. It specifies CASSVGGRAGDLYNEQFF.